The present TCR beta chain was sequenced within a study of Tregs in tolerant kidney transplant recipients. Unstimulated regulatory T cells (CD4+CD25+CD127-), CD4+CD25- non-regulatory cells, CD4 and CD8 cells were FACS-sorted from thawed PBMCs. This clone was seen a handful of times. Its target is not known. Study-level findings and limits: Biological reproducibility was not directly addressed in this study. Validation in larger populations is needed because few patients were studied. The most relevant donor-specific Treg TCRbeta repertoire apparently came from expansion with activated donor B cells.

Repertoires were generated with immunoSEQ multiplex PCR, while TCRdb's copy carries only in-frame clones and drops some. Of about 120,000 clones in the sample, around 91% are singletons; the top ten hold roughly 0.63%. The sequence was obtained from a human donor in good health. Material for sequencing was CD4+ T cells from blood.

As DNA, the CDR3 is TGTGCCAGCAGCCAGAGAGGAGGAGTAGGCAATCAGCCCCAGCATTTT. Translating it yields CASSQRGGVGNQPQHF. This chain uses TRBV4-2 with TRBJ1-5; D is unresolved. Germline CDR1 and CDR2: LGHNA and YNFKEQ. The length of the CDR3 is 16 residues. V shed 3 bases and J shed 2 bases, with 14 bases lying between them.